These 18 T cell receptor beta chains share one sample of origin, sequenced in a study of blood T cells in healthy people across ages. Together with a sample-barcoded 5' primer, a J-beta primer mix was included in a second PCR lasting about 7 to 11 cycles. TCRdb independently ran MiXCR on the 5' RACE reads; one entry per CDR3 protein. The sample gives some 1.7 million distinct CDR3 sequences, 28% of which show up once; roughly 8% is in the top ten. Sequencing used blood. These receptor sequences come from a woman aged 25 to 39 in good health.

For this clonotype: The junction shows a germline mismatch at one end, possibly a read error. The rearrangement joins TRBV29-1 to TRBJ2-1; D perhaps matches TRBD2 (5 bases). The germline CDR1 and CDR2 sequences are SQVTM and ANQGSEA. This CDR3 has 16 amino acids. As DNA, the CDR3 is TGCGGCGTTGAACTTCTTACGGGGAGCTCCCACAATGAGCAGTTCTTC. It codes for CGVELLTGSSHNEQFF.

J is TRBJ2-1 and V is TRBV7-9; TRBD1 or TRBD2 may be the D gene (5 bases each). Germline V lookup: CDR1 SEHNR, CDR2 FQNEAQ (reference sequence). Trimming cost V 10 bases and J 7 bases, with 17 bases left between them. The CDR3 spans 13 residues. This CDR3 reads CATPNPGPNEQFF. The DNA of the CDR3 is TGTGCCACCCCGAACCCGGGGCCGAATGAGCAGTTCTTC.

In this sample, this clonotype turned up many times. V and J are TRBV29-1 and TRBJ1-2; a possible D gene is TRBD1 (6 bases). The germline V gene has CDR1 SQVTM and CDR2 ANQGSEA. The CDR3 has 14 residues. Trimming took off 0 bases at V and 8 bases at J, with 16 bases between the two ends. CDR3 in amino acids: CSVEEVEGVRGYTF. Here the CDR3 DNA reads TGCAGCGTTGAAGAGGTAGAGGGGGTAAGAGGCTACACCTTC.

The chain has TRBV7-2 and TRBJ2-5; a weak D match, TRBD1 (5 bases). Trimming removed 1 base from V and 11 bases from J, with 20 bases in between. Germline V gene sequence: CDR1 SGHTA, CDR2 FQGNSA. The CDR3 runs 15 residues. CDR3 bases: TGTGCCAGCAGCTTAGACAGGAATCAGGCGAATGAGCAGTACTTC. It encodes CASSLDRNQANEQYF.

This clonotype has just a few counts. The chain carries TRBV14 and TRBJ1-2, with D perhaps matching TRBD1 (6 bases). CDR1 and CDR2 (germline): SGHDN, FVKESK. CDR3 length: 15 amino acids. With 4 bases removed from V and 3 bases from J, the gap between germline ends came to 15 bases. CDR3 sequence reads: CASSRDIQRDYGYTF. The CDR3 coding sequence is TGTGCCAGCAGCCGGGACATCCAGCGGGACTATGGCTACACCTTC.

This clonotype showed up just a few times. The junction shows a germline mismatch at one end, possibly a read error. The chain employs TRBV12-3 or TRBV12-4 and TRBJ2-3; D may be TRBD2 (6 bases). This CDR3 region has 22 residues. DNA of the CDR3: TGTGCTAGCAGTTTGGGGGGTCGGGGACTTTTGAAGGAGGCGCCCAGCACAGATACGCAGTATTTT. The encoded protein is CASSLGGRGLLKEAPSTDTQYF.

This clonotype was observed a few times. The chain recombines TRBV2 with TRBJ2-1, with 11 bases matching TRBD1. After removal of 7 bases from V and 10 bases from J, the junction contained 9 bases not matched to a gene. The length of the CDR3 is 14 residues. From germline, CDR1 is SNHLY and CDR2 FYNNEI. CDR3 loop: CASTALDRGLEQFF. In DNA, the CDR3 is TGTGCCAGCACCGCCCTGGACAGGGGGCTGGAGCAGTTCTTC. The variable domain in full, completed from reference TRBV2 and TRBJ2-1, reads EPEVTQTPSHQVTQMGQEVILRCVPISNHLYFYWYRQILGQKVEFLVSFYNNEISEKSEIFDDQFSVERPDGSNFTLKIRSTKLEDSAMYFCASTALDRGLEQFFGPGTRLTVL.

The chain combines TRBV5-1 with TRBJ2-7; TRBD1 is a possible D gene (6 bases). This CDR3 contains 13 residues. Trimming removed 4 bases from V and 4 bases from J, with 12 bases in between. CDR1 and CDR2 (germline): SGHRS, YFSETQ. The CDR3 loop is CASSTGRMYEQYF. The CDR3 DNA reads TGCGCCAGCAGCACAGGGAGAATGTACGAGCAGTACTTC.

In DNA form, the CDR3 reads TGTGCCAGCACCCGAGACAACACTGAAGCTTTCTTT. Residues: CASTRDNTEAFF. This chain connects TRBV6-5 to TRBJ1-1; unclear D gene. The germline CDR1 and CDR2 sequences are MNHEY and SVGAGI. V lost 7 bases and J 2 bases, leaving 8 bases between the germline ends. This CDR3 comprises 12 residues.

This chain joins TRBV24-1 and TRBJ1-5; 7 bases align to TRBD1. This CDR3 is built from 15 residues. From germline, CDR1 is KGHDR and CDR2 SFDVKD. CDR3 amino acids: CTAQQGYGQNQPQHF. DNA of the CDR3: TGTACCGCCCAACAGGGGTACGGCCAAAATCAGCCCCAGCATTTT.

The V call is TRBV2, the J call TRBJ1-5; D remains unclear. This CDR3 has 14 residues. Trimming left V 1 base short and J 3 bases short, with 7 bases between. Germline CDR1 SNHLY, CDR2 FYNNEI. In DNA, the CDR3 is TGTGCCAGCAGTGAAGTAGGAAACAATCAGCCCCAGCATTTT. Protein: CASSEVGNNQPQHF.

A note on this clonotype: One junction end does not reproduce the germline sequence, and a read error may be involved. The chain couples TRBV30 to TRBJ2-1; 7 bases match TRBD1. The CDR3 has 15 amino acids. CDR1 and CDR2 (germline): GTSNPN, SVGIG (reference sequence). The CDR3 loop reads CAWSVLAGGKNEQVF. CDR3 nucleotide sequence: TGTGCCTGGAGTGTACTGGCAGGGGGTAAGAATGAGCAGGTCTTC.

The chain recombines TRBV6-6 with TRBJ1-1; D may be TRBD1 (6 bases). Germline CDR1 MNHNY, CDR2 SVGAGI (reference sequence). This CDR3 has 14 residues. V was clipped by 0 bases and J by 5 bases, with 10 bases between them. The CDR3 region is CASSYSGAKTEAFF. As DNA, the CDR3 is TGTGCCAGCAGTTACTCGGGGGCGAAGACTGAAGCTTTCTTT.

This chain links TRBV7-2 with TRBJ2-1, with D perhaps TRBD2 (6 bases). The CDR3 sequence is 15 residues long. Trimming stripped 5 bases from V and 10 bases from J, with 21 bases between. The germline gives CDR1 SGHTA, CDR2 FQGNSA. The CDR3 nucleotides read TGTGCCAGCAGCATCGAACTAGCTCCGAGAAGGGAGCAGTTCTTC. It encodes CASSIELAPRREQFF.

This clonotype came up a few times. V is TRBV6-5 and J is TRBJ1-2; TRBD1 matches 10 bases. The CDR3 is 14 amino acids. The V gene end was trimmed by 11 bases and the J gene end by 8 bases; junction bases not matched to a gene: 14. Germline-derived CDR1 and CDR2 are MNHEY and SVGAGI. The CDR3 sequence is CAGTPGTGVFGYTF. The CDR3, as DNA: TGTGCCGGCACCCCAGGGACAGGGGTCTTCGGCTACACCTTC.

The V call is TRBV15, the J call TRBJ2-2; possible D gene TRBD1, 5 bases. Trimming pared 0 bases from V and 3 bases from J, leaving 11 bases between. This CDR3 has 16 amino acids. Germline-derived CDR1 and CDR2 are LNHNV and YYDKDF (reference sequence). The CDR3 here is CATSREGLGDTGELFF. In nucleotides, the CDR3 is TGTGCCACCAGCAGAGAAGGCCTAGGGGACACCGGGGAGCTGTTTTTT. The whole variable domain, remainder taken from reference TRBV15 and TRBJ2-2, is DAMVIQNPRYQVTQFGKPVTLSCSQTLNHNVMYWYQQKSSQAPKLLFHYYDKDFNNEADTPDNFQSRRPNTSFCFLDIRSPGLGDTAMYLCATSREGLGDTGELFFGEGSRLTVL.

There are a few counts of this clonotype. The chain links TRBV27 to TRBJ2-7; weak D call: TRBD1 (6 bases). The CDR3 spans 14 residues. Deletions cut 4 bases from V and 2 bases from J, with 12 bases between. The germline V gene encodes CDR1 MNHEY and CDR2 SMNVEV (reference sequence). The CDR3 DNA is TGTGCCAGCAGTTCAGGACAGATCACCTACGAGCAGTACTTC. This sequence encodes CASSSGQITYEQYF.

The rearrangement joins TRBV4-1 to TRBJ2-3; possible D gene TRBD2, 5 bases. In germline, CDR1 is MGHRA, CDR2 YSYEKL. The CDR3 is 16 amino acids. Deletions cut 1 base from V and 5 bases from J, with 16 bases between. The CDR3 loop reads CASSQADGVLGDTQYF. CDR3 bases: TGCGCCAGCAGCCAAGCCGACGGGGTCCTGGGAGATACGCAGTATTTT.